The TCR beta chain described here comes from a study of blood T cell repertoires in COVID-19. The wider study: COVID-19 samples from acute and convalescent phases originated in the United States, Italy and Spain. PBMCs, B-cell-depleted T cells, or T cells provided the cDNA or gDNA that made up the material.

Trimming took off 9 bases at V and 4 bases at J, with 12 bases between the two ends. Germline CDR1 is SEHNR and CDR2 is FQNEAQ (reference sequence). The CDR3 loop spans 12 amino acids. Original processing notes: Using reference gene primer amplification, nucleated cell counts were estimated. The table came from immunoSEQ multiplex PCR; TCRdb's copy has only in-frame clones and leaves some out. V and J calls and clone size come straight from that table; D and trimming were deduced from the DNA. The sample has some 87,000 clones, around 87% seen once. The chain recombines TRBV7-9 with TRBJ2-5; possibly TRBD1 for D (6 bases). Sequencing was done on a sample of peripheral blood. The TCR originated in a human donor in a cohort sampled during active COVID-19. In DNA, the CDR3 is TGTGCCAGGCAGGGGTCGGGAGAGACCCAGTACTTC. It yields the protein CARQGSGETQYF.